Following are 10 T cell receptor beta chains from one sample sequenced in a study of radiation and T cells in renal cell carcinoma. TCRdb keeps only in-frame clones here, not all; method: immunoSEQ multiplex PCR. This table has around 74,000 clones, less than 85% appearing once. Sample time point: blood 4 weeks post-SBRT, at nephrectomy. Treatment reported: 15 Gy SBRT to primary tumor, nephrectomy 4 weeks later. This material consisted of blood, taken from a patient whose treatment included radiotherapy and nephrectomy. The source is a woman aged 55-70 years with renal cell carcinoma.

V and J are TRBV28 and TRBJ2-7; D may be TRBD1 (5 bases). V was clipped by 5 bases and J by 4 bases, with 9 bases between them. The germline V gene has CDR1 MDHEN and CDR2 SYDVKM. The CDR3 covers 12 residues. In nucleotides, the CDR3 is TGTGCCAGCAGTGCCGACAGTTACGAGCAGTACTTC. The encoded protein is CASSADSYEQYF.

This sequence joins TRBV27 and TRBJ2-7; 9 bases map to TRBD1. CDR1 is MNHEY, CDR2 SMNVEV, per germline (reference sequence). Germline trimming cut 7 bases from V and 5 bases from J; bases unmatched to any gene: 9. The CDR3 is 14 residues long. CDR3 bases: TGTGCCAGCACCTTCGGGACAGGGTATAACGAGCAGTACTTC. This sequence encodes CASTFGTGYNEQYF.

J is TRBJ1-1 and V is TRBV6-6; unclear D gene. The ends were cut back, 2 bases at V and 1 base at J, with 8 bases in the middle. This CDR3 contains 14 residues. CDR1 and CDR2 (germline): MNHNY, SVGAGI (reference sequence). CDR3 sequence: CASSYAGSNTEAFF. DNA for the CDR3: TGTGCCAGCAGTTACGCAGGCTCGAACACTGAAGCTTTCTTT.

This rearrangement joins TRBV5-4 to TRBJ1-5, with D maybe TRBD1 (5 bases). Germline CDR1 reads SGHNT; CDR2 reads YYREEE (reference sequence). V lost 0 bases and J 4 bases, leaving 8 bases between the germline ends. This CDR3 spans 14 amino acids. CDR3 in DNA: TGTGCCAGCAGCTTGGGGGGCCTGAATCAGCCCCAGCATTTT. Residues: CASSLGGLNQPQHF.

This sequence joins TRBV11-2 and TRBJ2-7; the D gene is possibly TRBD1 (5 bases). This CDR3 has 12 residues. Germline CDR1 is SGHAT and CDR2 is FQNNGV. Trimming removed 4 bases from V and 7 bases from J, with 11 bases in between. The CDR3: CASSYQGGEQYF. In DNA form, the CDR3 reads TGTGCCAGCAGCTACCAGGGTGGGGAGCAGTACTTC.

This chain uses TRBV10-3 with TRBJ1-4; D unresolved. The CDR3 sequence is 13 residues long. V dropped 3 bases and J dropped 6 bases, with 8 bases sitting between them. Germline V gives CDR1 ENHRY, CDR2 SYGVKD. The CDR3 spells CAISDSRDEKLFF. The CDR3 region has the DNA TGTGCCATCAGTGATTCAAGGGATGAAAAACTGTTTTTT.

This CDR3 is CASTRQRLAGGNEQFF. CDR3 coding DNA: TGTGCCAGTACCCGACAGAGGCTAGCGGGAGGAAATGAGCAGTTCTTC. V and J are TRBV19 and TRBJ2-1, with TRBD2 identical over 11 bases. CDR3 size: 16 residues. The ends lost 7 bases at V and 7 bases at J; junction bases unmatched: 12. Germline CDR1 LNHDA, CDR2 SQIVND (reference sequence).

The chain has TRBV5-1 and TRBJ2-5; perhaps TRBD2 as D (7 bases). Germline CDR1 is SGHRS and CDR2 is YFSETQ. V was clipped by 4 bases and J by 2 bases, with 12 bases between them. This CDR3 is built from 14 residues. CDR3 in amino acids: CASSKGGVQETQYF. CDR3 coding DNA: TGCGCCAGCAGCAAAGGGGGGGTGCAAGAGACCCAGTACTTC.

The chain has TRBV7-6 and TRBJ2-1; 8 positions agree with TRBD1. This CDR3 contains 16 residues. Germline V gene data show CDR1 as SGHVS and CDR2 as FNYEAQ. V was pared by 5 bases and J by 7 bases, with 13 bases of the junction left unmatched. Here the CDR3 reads CASSLITGGSLNEQFF. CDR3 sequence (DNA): TGTGCCAGCAGCCTAATCACAGGGGGTTCTTTGAATGAGCAGTTCTTC.

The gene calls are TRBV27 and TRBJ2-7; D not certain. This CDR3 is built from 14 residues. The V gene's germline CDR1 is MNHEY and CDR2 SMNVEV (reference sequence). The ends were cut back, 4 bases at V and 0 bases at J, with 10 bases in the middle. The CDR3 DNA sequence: TGTGCCAGCAGTTCAAAACAGCACTCCTACGAGCAGTACTTC. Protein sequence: CASSSKQHSYEQYF.